The 19 T cell receptor beta chains below all came from one sample that was sequenced in a study of shared clonotypes between healthy human individuals. As defined, naive CD8 cells were CD45RO-negative and positively selected for CCR7, with terminally differentiated effector memory CD45RA+ cells excluded. Measured with immunoSEQ multiplex PCR; TCRdb has only the in-frame clones, and not every one. The repertoire holds under 600,000 clones, with 98% as singletons. The sequencing sample was made of naive CD8+ T cells sorted from blood. These receptors were collected from a man under 40 in good health.

Worth noting for this clone: At one end, the junction sequence differs from germline, possibly due to a read error. The rearrangement uses TRBV5-4 and TRBJ2-3; the D gene is possibly TRBD2 (6 bases). Germline values: CDR1 SGHNT, CDR2 YYREEE (reference sequence). The CDR3 sequence is 15 residues long. The CDR3 nucleotides read TGTGCCGGCAGCTCACACGGGAGTTCCACAGATACGCAGTATTTT. As protein: CAGSSHGSSTDTQYF.

The rearrangement joins TRBV4-3 to TRBJ2-7; TRBD1 aligns across 7 bases. J was trimmed by 3 bases and V by 0 bases; bases with no gene match: 8. The CDR3 is 16 amino acids. The germline V gene encodes CDR1 LGHNA and CDR2 YSLEER. In nucleotides, the CDR3 is TGCGCCAGCAGCCAAGATTTAACAGGGGCCGGCTACGAGCAGTACTTC. Its protein is CASSQDLTGAGYEQYF.

This clone has just one count. The J gene is TRBJ2-5, the V gene TRBV5-1, with D possibly being TRBD2 (5 bases). V shed 6 bases and J shed 1 base, with 16 bases lying between them. In germline, CDR1 is SGHRS, CDR2 YFSETQ. The CDR3 totals 15 residues. The CDR3 reads CASTYAGGPQETQYF. CDR3 nucleotides: TGCGCCAGCACTTATGCGGGCGGGCCCCAAGAGACCCAGTACTTC.

The chain is built from TRBV27 and TRBJ2-1; the match to TRBD2 covers 11 bases. V shed 4 bases, J shed 3 bases, and the junction held 5 bases outside the gene matches. Germline lookup yields CDR1 MNHEY and CDR2 SMNVEV (reference sequence). The CDR3 is made up of 16 amino acids. The CDR3 loop reads CASSSKTSGVYNEQFF. The CDR3, as DNA: TGTGCCAGCAGTTCCAAGACTAGCGGGGTCTACAATGAGCAGTTCTTC.

V gene TRBV7-9 combines with J gene TRBJ2-2; D ambiguous. Germline V lookup: CDR1 SEHNR, CDR2 FQNEAQ (reference sequence). The CDR3 consists of 15 residues. Trimming stripped 4 bases from V and 0 bases from J, with 9 bases between. CDR3 in DNA: TGTGCCAGCAGCTCCGGGCATCCGAACACCGGGGAGCTGTTTTTT. Protein: CASSSGHPNTGELFF.

The gene calls are TRBV19 and TRBJ1-5; D ambiguous. Germline loops: CDR1 LNHDA, CDR2 SQIVND (reference sequence). This CDR3 contains 13 residues. V lost 3 bases, J lost 5 bases, and 8 bases lay in between. The CDR3 sequence is CASSMTEYQPQHF. The DNA of the CDR3 is TGTGCCAGTAGTATGACCGAATATCAGCCCCAGCATTTT.

The chain links TRBV5-5 to TRBJ1-2; unclear D gene. CDR1 is SGHKS and CDR2 is YYEKEE in the germline V gene (reference sequence). The CDR3 totals 14 residues. Trimming took 6 bases from V and 4 from J, leaving 16 bases between them. In nucleotides, the CDR3 is TGTGCCAGCAACCAAGAGTTCGCCGCCTATGGCTACACCTTC. It is translated as CASNQEFAAYGYTF.

DNA of the CDR3: TGCGCCAGCATCCCCGGGACAGAGTCAACCGGGGAGCTGTTTTTT. This translates into CASIPGTESTGELFF. The chain links TRBV5-1 to TRBJ2-2; the match to TRBD1 covers 7 bases. With V trimmed by 6 bases and J by 5 bases, 10 bases remained unmatched. This CDR3 is 15 amino acids long. Germline V lookup: CDR1 SGHRS, CDR2 YFSETQ.

This clone was observed once. The chain combines TRBV5-6 with TRBJ1-2; no definite D call. V was trimmed by 6 bases and J by 3 bases, leaving 12 bases between them. The CDR3 sequence is 13 residues long. CDR1 is SGHDT, CDR2 YYEEEE, per germline. The CDR3, as DNA: TGTGCCAGCACCCGCCAGAGCGACTATGGCTACACCTTC. Its translation: CASTRQSDYGYTF.

The chain employs TRBV7-2 and TRBJ2-1; 11 bases match TRBD2. Germline trimming cut 5 bases from V and 4 bases from J; bases unmatched to any gene: 10. The V gene's germline CDR1 is SGHTA and CDR2 FQGNSA. CDR3 length: 17 amino acids. The CDR3, as DNA: TGTGCCAGCAGCCTACCTCTAGCGGGAGGACATTACAATGAGCAGTTCTTC. Protein product: CASSLPLAGGHYNEQFF.

This rearrangement joins TRBV27 to TRBJ1-2; TRBD1 matches at 7 bases. CDR1 MNHEY and CDR2 SMNVEV come from the germline V gene (reference sequence). The CDR3 extends over 16 amino acids. Trimming cost V 5 bases and J 0 bases; bases outside gene matches: 9. CDR3 amino acids: CASSLTSTGANYGYTF. The CDR3 DNA follows: TGTGCCAGCAGTCTCACTTCCACAGGGGCTAACTATGGCTACACCTTC.

The chain recombines TRBV27 with TRBJ1-5; D may be TRBD1 (6 bases). The CDR3 has 14 amino acids. V dropped 7 bases and J dropped 6 bases, with 16 bases sitting between them. Germline loops: CDR1 MNHEY, CDR2 SMNVEV (reference sequence). CDR3 region: CASKPGGRGQPQHF. In DNA form, the CDR3 reads TGTGCCAGCAAGCCGGGGGGGCGAGGTCAGCCCCAGCATTTT.

This chain links TRBV27 with TRBJ1-5; the D is unclear. Trimming shortened V by 6 bases and J by 6 bases, and 9 bases separated the two germline ends. CDR3 length: 12 residues. Germline assignment: CDR1 MNHEY and CDR2 SMNVEV (reference sequence). The CDR3 is CASRSPPQPQHF. CDR3 nucleotides: TGTGCCAGCAGGTCACCCCCTCAGCCCCAGCATTTT.

The rearrangement joins TRBV29-1 to TRBJ2-7, with D hard to call. The germline V and J ends were trimmed by 6 bases and 3 bases, with 18 bases remaining between them. This CDR3 is 14 amino acids long. From germline, CDR1 is SQVTM and CDR2 ANQGSEA. The CDR3 DNA is TGCAGCGTCGAAATTCGAGGAGAAGGCTACGAGCAGTACTTC. It yields the protein CSVEIRGEGYEQYF.

The chain has TRBV7-9 and TRBJ2-1; D remains unclear. Germline lookup yields CDR1 SEHNR and CDR2 FQNEAQ (reference sequence). CDR3 size: 16 residues. V lost 3 bases, J lost 5 bases, and 17 bases lay in between. In DNA form, the CDR3 reads TGTGCCAGCAGCTTTAAAGTCACAGCGACCCACAATGAGCAGTTCTTC. Its protein product is CASSFKVTATHNEQFF.

This clone was recorded once. In the same sample, other DNA sequences code for this CDR3. This chain joins TRBV7-9 and TRBJ1-5; D is perhaps TRBD1 (6 bases). Germline values: CDR1 SEHNR, CDR2 FQNEAQ (reference sequence). This CDR3 contains 14 residues. The V and J ends lost 1 base and 3 bases respectively, with 7 bases between them. Here the CDR3 DNA reads TGTGCCAGCAGCTTAGGGGGGCTCAATCAGCCCCAGCATTTT. Residues: CASSLGGLNQPQHF.

J is TRBJ2-1 and V is TRBV6-1; the match to TRBD2 covers 10 bases. CDR1 is MNHNS, CDR2 SASEGT, per germline. The CDR3 runs to 14 residues. Losses at the gene ends were 7 bases for V and 5 bases for J; bases not matched to a gene: 5. The CDR3 DNA reads TGTGCCAGCACCCCCGGACTAGCGGACAATGAGCAGTTCTTC. Protein product: CASTPGLADNEQFF.

The V call is TRBV29-1, the J call TRBJ2-1, with TRBD2 identical over 9 bases. Germline-derived CDR1 and CDR2 are SQVTM and ANQGSEA. V was clipped by 1 base and J by 8 bases; unmatched bases: 9. The CDR3 spans 15 residues. The CDR3: CSVEVGSGRIDEQFF. The CDR3 coding sequence is TGCAGCGTTGAAGTGGGGAGCGGGAGGATCGATGAGCAGTTCTTC.

This chain joins TRBV6-5 and TRBJ2-7, with 9 bases aligning to TRBD1. The V gene end was trimmed by 6 bases and the J gene end by 6 bases; junction bases not matched to a gene: 9. The CDR3 is 14 residues long. CDR1 is MNHEY, CDR2 SVGAGI, per germline. CDR3 protein: CASSQGTGLLEQYF. CDR3 nucleotide sequence: TGTGCCAGCAGCCAGGGGACAGGGCTCCTCGAGCAGTACTTC.